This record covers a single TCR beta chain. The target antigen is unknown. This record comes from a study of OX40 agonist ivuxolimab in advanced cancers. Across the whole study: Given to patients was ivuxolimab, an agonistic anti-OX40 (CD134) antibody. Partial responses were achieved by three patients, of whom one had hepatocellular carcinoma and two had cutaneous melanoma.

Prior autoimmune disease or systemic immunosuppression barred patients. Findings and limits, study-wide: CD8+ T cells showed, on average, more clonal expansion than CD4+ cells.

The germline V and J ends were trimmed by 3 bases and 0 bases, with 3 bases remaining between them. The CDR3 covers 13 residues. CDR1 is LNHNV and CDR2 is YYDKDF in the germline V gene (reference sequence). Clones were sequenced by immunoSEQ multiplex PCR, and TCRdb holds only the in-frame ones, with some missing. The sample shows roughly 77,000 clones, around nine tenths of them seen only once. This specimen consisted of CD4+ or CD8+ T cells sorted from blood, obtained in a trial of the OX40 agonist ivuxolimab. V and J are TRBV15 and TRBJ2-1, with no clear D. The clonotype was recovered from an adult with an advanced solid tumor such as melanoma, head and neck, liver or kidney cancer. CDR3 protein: CATSSPSYNEQFF. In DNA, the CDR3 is TGTGCCACCAGCAGTCCCTCCTACAATGAGCAGTTCTTC.